The 25 T cell receptor beta chains below all came from one sample that was sequenced in a study of blood T cell repertoires in COVID-19. This table comes from immunoSEQ multiplex PCR, and its TCRdb copy is limited to in-frame clones, with some not included. This table has 300,000 to 450,000 clones, roughly 90% appearing once. Material: peripheral blood. Every receptor here comes from a woman younger than 45 with COVID-19, enrolled during active disease.

The V and J genes are TRBV11-2 and TRBJ1-6, with D possibly TRBD1 on 6 matching bases. CDR1 SGHAT and CDR2 FQNNGV come from the germline V gene. This CDR3 has 15 amino acids. V was clipped by 5 bases and J by 6 bases, with 14 bases between them. The DNA of the CDR3 is TGTGCCAGCAGCCCACAACAGGGCCCTAATTCACCCCTCCACTTT. Translated, it gives CASSPQQGPNSPLHF. Using reference TRBV11-2 and TRBJ1-6 for the parts outside the CDR3, the full variable domain is EAGVAQSPRYKIIEKRQSVAFWCNPISGHATLYWYQQILGQGPKLLIQFQNNGVVDDSQLPKDRFSAERLKGVDSTLKIQPAKLEDSAVYLCASSPQQGPNSPLHFGNGTRLTVT.

This clone was found a few times. J is TRBJ2-1 and V is TRBV30, with 10 bases that match TRBD2. The CDR3 length is 15 residues. Germline CDR1 reads GTSNPN; CDR2 reads SVGIG (reference sequence). V gave up 5 bases and J gave up 5 bases; unmatched junction bases: 9. CDR3 in amino acids: CAWGRSGRAHNEQFF. DNA of the CDR3: TGTGCCTGGGGTCGAAGCGGGAGGGCCCACAATGAGCAGTTCTTC.

This CDR3 reads CASSFRNPGAGGPKETQYF. As DNA, the CDR3 is TGTGCCAGCAGCTTCCGGAACCCAGGAGCGGGAGGGCCTAAAGAGACCCAGTACTTC. The J gene is TRBJ2-5, the V gene TRBV11-3; 10 positions match TRBD2. Trimming removed 3 bases from V and 3 bases from J; junction bases left unmatched: 16. Germline V gives CDR1 SGHNT, CDR2 YENEEA. The CDR3 is 19 residues long. The full variable domain, in which reference TRBV11-3 and TRBJ2-5 provide the parts outside the CDR3, is EAGVVQSPRYKIIEKKQPVAFWCNPISGHNTLYWYLQNLGQGPELLIRYENEEAVDDSQLPKDRFSAERLKGVDSTLKIQPAELGDSAVYLCASSFRNPGAGGPKETQYFGPGTRLLVL.

CDR3 nucleotide sequence: TGTGCCAGCAGTCCTCCCGGTTCCTACGAGCAGTACTTC. Translated, it gives CASSPPGSYEQYF. The chain uses TRBV12-3 or TRBV12-4 and TRBJ2-7; D not resolved. This CDR3 contains 13 residues. The V gene lost 5 bases and the J gene lost 1 base, with 9 bases spanning the gap.

The rearrangement uses TRBV7-2 and TRBJ2-1; maybe TRBD2 (6 bases). Germline CDR1 SGHTA, CDR2 FQGNSA. The CDR3 contains 16 residues. Trimming stripped 7 bases from V and 1 base from J, with 17 bases between. The CDR3 bases are TGTGCCAGCAAGATGGGTAGCGGAGGATCCTACAATGAGCAGTTCTTC. Its translation is CASKMGSGGSYNEQFF. Full variable domain (rest looked up from reference TRBV7-2 and TRBJ2-1): GAGVSQSPSNKVTEKGKDVELRCDPISGHTALYWYRQSLGQGLEFLIYFQGNSAPDKSGLPSDRFSAERTGGSVSTLTIQRTQQEDSAVYLCASKMGSGGSYNEQFFGPGTRLTVL.

This sequence joins TRBV27 and TRBJ2-3; TRBD1 matches 8 bases. Germline loops: CDR1 MNHEY, CDR2 SMNVEV (reference sequence). V shed 2 bases, J shed 6 bases, and the junction held 7 bases outside the gene matches. The CDR3 length is 15 residues. CDR3 bases: TGTGCCAGCAGTTTAACGGACAGGGCGATGGATACGCAGTATTTT. Amino acid sequence: CASSLTDRAMDTQYF.

V gene TRBV5-6 combines with J gene TRBJ2-7; possible D gene TRBD2, 6 bases. Germline CDR1 and CDR2: SGHDT and YYEEEE. V lost 1 base to trimming and J lost 5 bases, with 13 bases between them. This CDR3 contains 14 residues. CDR3 nucleotides: TGTGCCAGCAGCTTGACTAGCTGGGGGGACGAGCAGTACGTC. Its protein is CASSLTSWGDEQYV.

V gene TRBV20-1 combines with J gene TRBJ2-5; 12 nucleotides match TRBD1. Trimming removed 3 bases from V and 4 bases from J; junction bases left unmatched: 9. Per the germline V gene, CDR1 is DFQATT and CDR2 is SNEGSKA (reference sequence). The CDR3 sequence is 16 residues long. Here the CDR3 DNA reads TGCAGTGCTAGTTCGGGACAGGGGGCCCCCCCAGAGACCCAGTACTTC. It codes for CSASSGQGAPPETQYF.

The rearrangement uses TRBV5-8 and TRBJ1-2; D uncertain. Trimming left V 0 bases short and J 0 bases short, with 6 bases between. This CDR3 is 14 amino acids long. Per germline, CDR1 SGHTS and CDR2 YDEGEE. The CDR3 nucleotides read TGTGCCAGCAGCTTGGATTCAGCTAACTATGGCTACACCTTC. Protein product: CASSLDSANYGYTF.

This chain uses TRBV5-4 with TRBJ1-1, with D possibly TRBD1 on 6 matching bases. From germline, CDR1 is SGHNT and CDR2 YYREEE (reference sequence). Trimming removed 3 bases from V and 5 bases from J, with 14 bases in between. This CDR3 has 14 amino acids. The CDR3 region is CASSSRDKETEAFF. In DNA, the CDR3 is TGTGCCAGCAGCTCCCGGGACAAAGAAACTGAAGCTTTCTTT.

The genes are TRBV20-1 and TRBJ1-2; possible D gene TRBD1, 6 bases. Looked up from germline, CDR1 is DFQATT and CDR2 is SNEGSKA (reference sequence). There are 14 residues in the CDR3. V shed 3 bases and J shed 4 bases, with 15 bases lying between them. The CDR3 reads CSASTGKGSYGYTF. DNA of the CDR3: TGCAGTGCTAGTACAGGGAAGGGCTCCTATGGCTACACCTTC.

The chain carries TRBV20-1 and TRBJ1-1, with D hard to call. V lost 5 bases and J 4 bases, leaving 8 bases between the germline ends. Germline V lookup: CDR1 DFQATT, CDR2 SNEGSKA (reference sequence). The CDR3 is 11 residues long. Written as DNA, the CDR3 is TGCAGTGCTGCGCGGGGCACTGAAGCTTTCTTT. This codes for CSAARGTEAFF.

The chain joins TRBV10-2 to TRBJ1-6; D not resolved. V gave up 6 bases and J gave up 2 bases, with 20 bases separating them. The CDR3 has 18 residues. CDR1 and CDR2 from the germline V gene are WSHSY and SAAADI. The CDR3 nucleotides are TGCGCCAGCAGCCTCGACATATCACCTTGGGCCTATAATTCACCCCTCCACTTT. Encoded protein: CASSLDISPWAYNSPLHF.

This rearrangement joins TRBV9 to TRBJ2-2; the D gene is possibly TRBD1 (5 bases). Trimming removed 7 bases from V and 0 bases from J, with 10 bases in between. The CDR3 totals 14 residues. In germline, CDR1 is SGDLS, CDR2 YYNGEE. This CDR3 reads CASGADPNTGELFF. The CDR3 region has the DNA TGTGCCAGCGGGGCGGACCCGAACACCGGGGAGCTGTTTTTT.

The V call is TRBV7-2, the J call TRBJ2-4; 10 nucleotides agree with TRBD1. The CDR3 consists of 16 residues. The V segment lost 0 bases and the J segment 2 bases; nucleotides outside the gene matches: 1. Germline values: CDR1 SGHTA, CDR2 FQGNSA. This chain's CDR3 is CASSLAGQGTKNIQYF. In DNA form, the CDR3 reads TGTGCCAGCAGCTTAGCGGGACAGGGGACCAAAAACATTCAGTACTTC.

V and J are TRBV7-8 and TRBJ2-3, with D perhaps TRBD2 (5 bases). The CDR3 is 19 amino acids. Germline CDR1 and CDR2: SGHVS and FQNEAQ. Trimming took 2 bases from V and 2 from J, leaving 23 bases between them. The CDR3 nucleotides read TGTGCCAGCAGCTTATCTCGACTACCCCGACTATATCACACAGATACGCAGTATTTT. Translation gives CASSLSRLPRLYHTDTQYF.

The chain uses TRBV5-6 and TRBJ1-4; TRBD1 agrees at 11 bases. The CDR3 is made up of 19 amino acids. Germline V gene sequence: CDR1 SGHDT, CDR2 YYEEEE. Trimming cost V 2 bases and J 6 bases; bases outside gene matches: 15. Written as DNA, the CDR3 is TGTGCCAGCAGCTTATTGAGGACAGGGGGCGGGTTAATGGATGAAAAACTGTTTTTT. It is translated as CASSLLRTGGGLMDEKLFF.

This clone appeared a few times. The chain is built from TRBV7-2 and TRBJ1-6; no clear D gene. The CDR3 contains 17 residues. Per the germline V gene, CDR1 is SGHTA and CDR2 is FQGNSA. The V end lost 4 bases, the J end lost 2 bases, and 15 bases lay between the germline ends. The DNA for the CDR3 is TGTGCCAGCAGCTCCCCCGTGGGCTGGACCTATAATTCACCCCTCCACTTT. Translation gives CASSSPVGWTYNSPLHF.

The V and J genes are TRBV12-3 or TRBV12-4 and TRBJ2-5; TRBD1 aligns across 7 bases. The length of the CDR3 is 13 residues. With 4 bases clipped from V and 5 bases from J, the junction kept 4 bases outside the gene matches. The CDR3 DNA reads TGTGCCAGCAGTTCGGGACAGATCGAGACCCAGTACTTC. Translated, it gives CASSSGQIETQYF.

V and J are TRBV27 and TRBJ2-1, with TRBD1 matching 7 bases. The CDR3 extends over 15 amino acids. The germline V gene has CDR1 MNHEY and CDR2 SMNVEV (reference sequence). Trimming removed 6 bases from V and 4 bases from J; junction bases left unmatched: 9. CDR3 residues: CASSAPGQRYNEQFF. In nucleotides, the CDR3 is TGTGCCAGCAGCGCGCCGGGACAGAGATACAATGAGCAGTTCTTC.

The J gene is TRBJ2-1, the V gene TRBV29-1, with a possible D match to TRBD2 (5 bases). V gave up 7 bases and J gave up 6 bases, with 13 bases separating them. Germline V gene data show CDR1 as SQVTM and CDR2 as ANQGSEA. The CDR3 has 12 residues. CDR3 sequence: CSDQVGVNEQFF. Written as DNA, the CDR3 is TGCAGCGATCAGGTCGGGGTCAATGAGCAGTTCTTC.

The V and J genes are TRBV7-2 and TRBJ1-2, with TRBD1 matching 9 bases. The J segment lost 5 bases and the V segment lost 2 bases, leaving 6 bases of the junction unmatched. The CDR3 is 15 residues long. Germline CDR1 and CDR2: SGHTA and FQGNSA. CDR3 amino acids: CASSLSTGGGYGYTF. The CDR3 DNA reads TGTGCCAGCAGCTTATCAACAGGGGGCGGGTATGGCTACACCTTC.

The chain uses TRBV24-1 and TRBJ2-7, with a possible D match to TRBD1 (5 bases). CDR3 length equals 16 residues. V was trimmed by 3 bases and J by 6 bases, leaving 20 bases between them. Germline V gives CDR1 KGHDR, CDR2 SFDVKD. CDR3 region: CATSDDCAGSDGEQYV. The CDR3, as DNA: TGTGCCACCAGTGATGATTGTGCAGGGTCGGATGGCGAGCAGTACGTC.

In DNA form, the CDR3 reads TGTGCCAGCAGTTATGTGAGGTGGAGGGAGACCGGGACTATTTACAATGAGCAGTTCTTC. Its protein is CASSYVRWRETGTIYNEQFF. The chain carries TRBV6-2 or TRBV6-3 and TRBJ2-1; 7 bases align to TRBD2. This CDR3 region has 20 residues. Per germline, CDR1 MNHEY and CDR2 SVGEGT. V shed 3 bases and J 4 bases; nucleotides not matched to a gene: 21.

This chain links TRBV6-1 with TRBJ2-5, with 13 positions matching TRBD2. The CDR3 runs to 17 residues. Germline V gene sequence: CDR1 MNHNS, CDR2 SASEGT. V gave up 3 bases and J gave up 4 bases; unmatched junction bases: 8. The CDR3 sequence: CASSDPRLAGGRETQYF. The CDR3 DNA is TGTGCCAGCAGTGACCCCCGACTAGCGGGAGGACGAGAGACCCAGTACTTC.